This is a list of T cell receptor beta chains from one sample in a study. MiXCR, applied by TCRdb to the RT-PCR reads, yields one record per CDR3 protein. The sample comprises hundreds of thousands of distinct CDR3 sequences, over 12% of which are singletons, and 3.6% rests with the top ten. Material for sequencing was memory CD4+ T cells from blood. These receptors were taken from a female donor in good health, serving as a healthy control. The CDR3 runs from the conserved cysteine through the conserved F or W. A D gene is named only where the DNA matches it firmly. Clone size appears in some rows only: once, few, many, or a class for an expanded clone.

V gene	clone size	J gene	D gene	CDR3 DNA	CDR3 protein
TRBV20-1	few	TRBJ1-5	NA	TGCAGTGCTAGAGGTGACCTCCTGGACCAGCATTTT	CSARGDLLDQHF
TRBV5-6	few	TRBJ2-7	TRBD2	TGTGCCAGCAGGCTCCTAGCGGGAACGTACGAGCAGTACTTC	CASRLLAGTYEQYF
TRBV10-2	many	TRBJ2-1	TRBD2	TGCGCCAGCAGTGGACTAGCGGGGGGGCCTCTTAAGAATGAGCAGTTCTTC	CASSGLAGGPLKNEQFF
TRBV7-3	many	TRBJ2-1	NA	TGTGCCAGCAGCTTTGGGGGGTGGGGGAATGAGCAGTTCTTC	CASSFGGWGNEQFF
TRBV5-1	few	TRBJ2-7	NA	TGCGCCAGCAGCTTGGGACAGAAAATCCACGAGCAGTACTTC	CASSLGQKIHEQYF
TRBV3-1	NA	TRBJ2-5	TRBD1	TGTGCCAGCAGCCCTGGGACAGCGGTAGGTGAGACCCAGTACTTC	CASSPGTAVGETQYF
TRBV2	NA	TRBJ1-5	TRBD1	TGTGCCAGCAGTATCCAGGGGGTAAATCAGCCCCAGCATTTT	CASSIQGVNQPQHF
TRBV9	NA	TRBJ1-2	NA	TGTGCCAGCAGCGCTTCGGGGTATCTGGCGGGCTACACCTTC	CASSASGYLAGYTF
TRBV6-5	NA	TRBJ2-1	NA	TGTGCCAGCAGTTCGACAGGCGGCGGGTACAATGAGCAGTTCTTC	CASSSTGGGYNEQFF
TRBV6-5	many	TRBJ2-1	TRBD1	TGTGCCAGCAGTTACGAGGGGGCGTTCAGGAATGAGCAGTTCTTC	CASSYEGAFRNEQFF
TRBV10-3	many	TRBJ2-1	TRBD2	TGTGCCATCAGTGAGTCTGGCCCTAGCGGGACCAACAATGAGCAGTTCTTC	CAISESGPSGTNNEQFF
TRBV12-3/TRBV12-4	many	TRBJ2-3	TRBD1	TGTGCCAGCAGCACCCTAGGACAGGGGTGGCAGAATTTT	CASSTLGQGWQNF
TRBV12-3/TRBV12-4	many	TRBJ2-4	NA	TGTGCCAGCAGTTTCTTGGGAGGACAAGCCAAAAACATTCAGTACTTC	CASSFLGGQAKNIQYF
TRBV7-2	many	TRBJ1-2	TRBD1	TGTGCCAGCAGCTCGGGACAGGGGACAATCTATGGCTACACCTTC	CASSSGQGTIYGYTF
TRBV20-1	many	TRBJ2-1	NA	TGCAGTGCTAGGGAGGGCTACTACAATGAGCAGTTCTTC	CSAREGYYNEQFF
TRBV4-3	few	TRBJ1-6	TRBD1	TGCGCCAGCAGCCAAACACAGGACAGGTTGAATTCACCCCTCCACTTT	CASSQTQDRLNSPLHF
TRBV3-1	NA	TRBJ1-1	NA	TGTGCCAGCAGCCAAGAAACAGGGTATATGAGCACTGAAGCTTTCTTT	CASSQETGYMSTEAFF
TRBV28	NA	TRBJ1-1	TRBD1	TGTGCCAGCAGTCGAGGGACAGCCGAGAACACTGAAGCTTTCTTT	CASSRGTAENTEAFF
TRBV2	NA	TRBJ2-5	NA	TGTGCCAGCCGACTCGACAGCAACCAAGAGACCCAGTACTTC	CASRLDSNQETQYF
TRBV6-6	NA	TRBJ2-3	TRBD2	TGTGCCAGCAGTTACGGGCTAGCGGGAGCGGGCAGGGATACGCAGTATTTT	CASSYGLAGAGRDTQYF